The 17 T cell receptor beta chains in this list originate from one sample, sequenced in a study of cytomegalovirus exposure and HLA in healthy donors. PCR employed 60 Vbeta and 13 Jbeta primers. Using immunoSEQ multiplex PCR, the repertoire was profiled, and TCRdb retains in-frame clones only, with some absent. Of about 200,000 clones in the sample, over 9.5% are singletons; the top ten hold about 7.8%. The specimen was PBMCs. The receptors were gathered from a man aged 45-60 years in good health and CMV-seropositive.

J is TRBJ1-1 and V is TRBV11-3, with 9 bases identical to TRBD1. Trimming cost V 1 base and J 12 bases; bases outside gene matches: 6. The CDR3 extends over 13 amino acids. Germline CDR1 SGHNT, CDR2 YENEEA. The chain's CDR3 is CASSLGRQGVTFF. As DNA, the CDR3 is TGTGCCAGCAGCTTAGGGCGACAGGGGGTGACTTTCTTT.

V usage is TRBV2 and J usage is TRBJ2-5; D perhaps matches TRBD1 (5 bases). Trimming cost V 3 bases and J 5 bases, with 10 bases left between them. This CDR3 region has 13 residues. Germline V gives CDR1 SNHLY, CDR2 FYNNEI. For the CDR3, the DNA is TGTGCCAGCAGTGATCAGGGAAGGGAGACCCAGTACTTC. Its translation is CASSDQGRETQYF. Full variable domain (outside the CDR3, taken from reference TRBV2 and TRBJ2-5): EPEVTQTPSHQVTQMGQEVILRCVPISNHLYFYWYRQILGQKVEFLVSFYNNEISEKSEIFDDQFSVERPDGSNFTLKIRSTKLEDSAMYFCASSDQGRETQYFGPGTRLLVL.

A few counts support this clone. This chain uses TRBV5-4 with TRBJ1-1, with no clear D. The CDR3 runs 14 residues. V shed 5 bases and J shed 1 base, with 12 bases lying between them. CDR1 and CDR2 from the germline V gene are SGHNT and YYREEE (reference sequence). CDR3 DNA sequence: TGTGCCAGCAGGACTGCCCCCGGGAACACTGAAGCTTTCTTT. Translating it yields CASRTAPGNTEAFF.

This clone has a handful of counts. J is TRBJ1-2 and V is TRBV28; D is unclear. The CDR3 is 13 amino acids. Per the germline V gene, CDR1 is MDHEN and CDR2 is SYDVKM. With 5 bases removed from V and 4 bases from J, the gap between germline ends came to 11 bases. The CDR3 loop is CASSPRVPYGYTF. CDR3 nucleotides: TGTGCCAGCAGTCCGCGGGTTCCCTATGGCTACACCTTC.

This chain's CDR3 is CASSESDNEQFF. The CDR3, as DNA: TGTGCCAGCAGTGAATCCGACAATGAGCAGTTCTTC. V and J are TRBV2 and TRBJ2-1; D unclear. This CDR3 spans 12 amino acids. The germline gives CDR1 SNHLY, CDR2 FYNNEI. V was cut by 2 bases and J by 5 bases, with 4 bases left in between.

The chain couples TRBV4-3 to TRBJ2-1, with unresolved D. The CDR3 loop spans 14 amino acids. Germline V lookup: CDR1 LGHNA, CDR2 YSLEER. The ends were cut back, 4 bases at V and 9 bases at J, with 16 bases in the middle. The chain's CDR3 is CASSLSPGISEQFF. CDR3 sequence (DNA): TGCGCCAGCAGCCTCTCCCCGGGTATATCTGAGCAGTTCTTC.

The sample holds a few counts of this clone. The genes are TRBV6-4 and TRBJ1-1; unclear D gene. V was shortened by 1 base and J by 5 bases, with 8 bases between the two germline ends. The V gene's germline CDR1 is MRHNA and CDR2 SNTAGT. The CDR3 loop spans 13 amino acids. The CDR3 protein is CASSDFRGTEAFF. The DNA of the CDR3 is TGTGCCAGCAGTGACTTTCGAGGGACTGAAGCTTTCTTT.

This clone was counted between two and nine times. V gene TRBV6-5 combines with J gene TRBJ1-5, with a possible D match to TRBD1 (6 bases). CDR3 size: 15 residues. The ends were cut back, 6 bases at V and 4 bases at J, with 16 bases in the middle. The germline V gene encodes CDR1 MNHEY and CDR2 SVGAGI. The CDR3 region is CASRKQGNQNQPQHF. The DNA for the CDR3 is TGTGCCAGCAGAAAACAGGGAAACCAAAATCAGCCCCAGCATTTT.

The V call is TRBV18, the J call TRBJ2-5; D unclear. Deletions cut 0 bases from V and 5 bases from J, with 7 bases between. The CDR3 is 13 residues long. The V gene's germline CDR1 is KGHSH and CDR2 LQKENI. As DNA, the CDR3 is TGTGCCAGCTCACCACCGGTGCGGGAGACCCAGTACTTC. This codes for CASSPPVRETQYF.

This clone was found a few times. The rearrangement links TRBV30 to TRBJ2-3; unclear D gene. The CDR3 totals 13 residues. Trimming pared 3 bases from V and 2 bases from J, leaving 9 bases between. Germline V gives CDR1 GTSNPN, CDR2 SVGIG (reference sequence). In nucleotides, the CDR3 is TGTGCCTGGAGCCCAGTCAACACAGATACGCAGTATTTT. Translation: CAWSPVNTDTQYF.

The rearrangement joins TRBV10-3 to TRBJ1-5; 9 nucleotides line up with TRBD1. V dropped 10 bases and J dropped 7; count of bases not matched to a gene: 5. Looked up from germline, CDR1 is ENHRY and CDR2 is SYGVKD. The CDR3 runs to 12 residues. Written as DNA, the CDR3 is TGTGCCACCAGGGACAGGGCACAGCCCCAGCATTTT. It codes for CATRDRAQPQHF.

This chain joins TRBV19 and TRBJ2-7; possibly TRBD1 for D (5 bases). In germline, CDR1 is LNHDA, CDR2 SQIVND (reference sequence). The CDR3 length is 16 residues. V lost 0 bases and J 4 bases, leaving 16 bases between the germline ends. DNA for the CDR3: TGTGCCAGTAGTATAGAAGGTTCCCAGGGCCTTTACGAGCAGTACGTC. Its protein product is CASSIEGSQGLYEQYV.

The chain joins TRBV10-3 to TRBJ2-3; D is unclear. Trimming took off 6 bases at V and 0 bases at J, with 10 bases between the two ends. The CDR3 has 14 residues. CDR1 and CDR2 (germline): ENHRY, SYGVKD. The CDR3: CAIRYLSSTDTQYF. CDR3 in DNA: TGTGCCATCAGGTACTTGTCTAGCACAGATACGCAGTATTTT.

The rearrangement uses TRBV15 and TRBJ2-1; 7 nucleotides agree with TRBD1. The CDR3 length is 13 residues. Germline loops: CDR1 LNHNV, CDR2 YYDKDF (reference sequence). V lost 1 base, J lost 10 bases, and 4 bases stayed unmatched. CDR3: CATSRGWDREQFF. As DNA, the CDR3 is TGTGCCACCAGCAGAGGTTGGGACAGAGAGCAGTTCTTC. The variable domain in full, with the rest retrieved from reference TRBV15 and TRBJ2-1, is DAMVIQNPRYQVTQFGKPVTLSCSQTLNHNVMYWYQQKSSQAPKLLFHYYDKDFNNEADTPDNFQSRRPNTSFCFLDIRSPGLGDTAMYLCATSRGWDREQFFGPGTRLTVL.

This clone was recorded a few times. CDR3 nucleotides: TGTGCCAGCATCGAGCGGGGGCCCCAGGGGGATACGCAGTATTTT. Residues: CASIERGPQGDTQYF. The chain employs TRBV5-4 and TRBJ2-3; 8 nucleotides agree with TRBD2. CDR1 SGHNT and CDR2 YYREEE come from the germline V gene (reference sequence). V was clipped by 6 bases and J by 6 bases; unmatched bases: 12. CDR3 length: 15 amino acids. The full variable domain, its missing parts supplied by reference TRBV5-4 and TRBJ2-3, is ETGVTQSPTHLIKTRGQQVTLRCSSQSGHNTVSWYQQALGQGPQFIFQYYREEENGRGNFPPRFSGLQFPNYSSELNVNALELDDSALYLCASIERGPQGDTQYFGPGTRLTVL.

The chain combines TRBV9 with TRBJ2-3; TRBD2 aligns across 10 bases. The ends lost 3 bases at V and 6 bases at J; junction bases unmatched: 4. Germline V gives CDR1 SGDLS, CDR2 YYNGEE. This CDR3 contains 14 residues. CDR3: CASSESGGVDTQYF. In DNA, the CDR3 is TGTGCCAGCAGCGAGAGCGGGGGGGTTGATACGCAGTATTTT.

This clone was observed a few times. V is TRBV2 and J is TRBJ1-2, with a weak D call TRBD1 (5 bases). V was trimmed by 4 bases and J by 2 bases, leaving 14 bases between them. The CDR3 runs 15 residues. Germline CDR1 is SNHLY and CDR2 is FYNNEI. CDR3 bases: TGTGCCAGCAGTGTCAAGGCAGGGAAGAACTATGGCTACACCTTC. Its translation is CASSVKAGKNYGYTF.